This T cell receptor (beta chain) appears in the sequencing data of a study of T cell responses to AZD1222 COVID-19 vaccine. A word on this clone: Its specificity is unknown.

The study, taken as a whole, reports: Spike-spanning, vaccine-associated CD4 TCRs were dominant at 160-218 and 743-854.

The table came from immunoSEQ multiplex PCR; TCRdb's copy has only in-frame clones and leaves some out. The sample carries some 170,000 clones, around nine tenths recorded once. The CDR3 loop spans 20 amino acids. V shed 0 bases and J shed 0 bases, with 21 bases lying between them. Germline assignment: CDR1 WSHSY and CDR2 SAAADI. The chain employs TRBV10-2 and TRBJ1-5, with D tentatively TRBD1 (5 bases). The TCR originated in an adult who received the AZD1222 COVID-19 vaccine. The material was peripheral blood, obtained 28 days after the second AZD1222 dose. The DNA for the CDR3 is TGCGCCAGCAGTGAGTCGTGGGAGTGGTCAGCCGGGGGTAGCAATCAGCCCCAGCATTTT. Residues: CASSESWEWSAGGSNQPQHF.